Listed here are 19 T cell receptor beta chains from one sample, sequenced in a study of CD8 T cells in Susac syndrome. cDNA came from roughly 0.47 to 1 ug RNA primed by random hexamers. Each CDR3 protein is one row after TCRdb ran MiXCR on the immunoSEQ multiplex PCR reads. The table has around 90,000 distinct CDR3 sequences, 95% to 97% seen once. The material sequenced was CD8+ T cells from PBMCs. These receptors were obtained from a human donor with Susac syndrome.

The chain employs TRBV6-2 or TRBV6-3 and TRBJ1-5; D unresolved. The germline V and J ends were trimmed by 5 bases and 4 bases, with 9 bases remaining between them. The germline CDR1 and CDR2 sequences are MNHEY and SVGEGT. The CDR3 loop spans 13 amino acids. CDR3 bases: TGTGCCAGCAGTCCCGACCCTAATCAGCCCCAGCATTTT. This gives the protein CASSPDPNQPQHF.

The rearrangement links TRBV6-5 to TRBJ1-4, with a possible D match to TRBD1 (6 bases). The CDR3 sequence is 15 residues long. Germline CDR1 reads MNHEY; CDR2 reads SVGAGI. V was pared by 3 bases and J by 3 bases, with 11 bases between. CDR3 nucleotides: TGTGCCAGCAGTTATATGGGGGCGGCTAATGAAAAACTGTTTTTT. Protein: CASSYMGAANEKLFF.

The rearrangement links TRBV3-1 to TRBJ2-7; D perhaps matches TRBD2 (5 bases). V shed 4 bases and J shed 5 bases, with 15 bases lying between them. Germline CDR1 reads LGHDT; CDR2 reads YNNKEL (reference sequence). The CDR3 length is 14 residues. CDR3 in amino acids: CASSLPRTGNEQYF. CDR3 nucleotides: TGTGCCAGCAGCCTGCCTAGAACCGGGAACGAGCAGTACTTC.

V usage is TRBV28 and J usage is TRBJ1-1, with 7 bases identical to TRBD1. Germline V gives CDR1 MDHEN, CDR2 SYDVKM. This CDR3 is 12 amino acids long. The junction had 5 bases not matched to a gene; V was cut back by 11 bases and J by 2 bases. The CDR3 DNA sequence: TGTGCCTGGGGACAGTTCAACACTGAAGCTTTCTTT. The encoded protein is CAWGQFNTEAFF. Looking up the rest from reference TRBV28 and TRBJ1-1 gives the full variable domain: DVKVTQSSRYLVKRTGEKVFLECVQDMDHENMFWYRQDPGLGLRLIYFSYDVKMKEKGDIPEGYSVSREKKERFSLILESASTNQTSMYLCAWGQFNTEAFFGQGTRLTVV.

This rearrangement joins TRBV6-5 to TRBJ1-2; TRBD1 might be the D (6 bases). Germline V gives CDR1 MNHEY, CDR2 SVGAGI. This CDR3 contains 12 residues. V lost 5 bases and J 6 bases, leaving 10 bases between the germline ends. The CDR3: CASSAYRDGYTF. The DNA for the CDR3 is TGTGCCAGCAGTGCCTACAGGGATGGCTACACCTTC.

The chain is built from TRBV27 and TRBJ1-5; TRBD1 might be the D (5 bases). This CDR3 has 16 amino acids. The germline V gene has CDR1 MNHEY and CDR2 SMNVEV (reference sequence). The V end was cut by 5 bases, the J end by 1 base, with 15 bases between. CDR3 protein: CASSPVDSPSNQPQHF. DNA of the CDR3: TGTGCCAGCAGTCCCGTCGACAGTCCCAGCAATCAGCCCCAGCATTTT.

The chain uses TRBV27 and TRBJ2-2, with 9 bases aligning to TRBD2. Per germline, CDR1 MNHEY and CDR2 SMNVEV (reference sequence). With V trimmed by 3 bases and J by 1 base, 6 bases remained unmatched. This CDR3 has 17 amino acids. In nucleotides, the CDR3 is TGTGCCAGCAGTTTCAACTCGCGGGGGGGGAACACCGGGGAGCTGTTTTTT. This gives the protein CASSFNSRGGNTGELFF.

The V call is TRBV7-2, the J call TRBJ2-1; 10 bases align to TRBD1. The CDR3 covers 17 residues. Germline CDR1 SGHTA, CDR2 FQGNSA. V lost 5 bases and J lost 8; bases outside the gene matches: 15. The CDR3 nucleotides read TGTGCCAGCAGCCTCAGGGACAGGGGAGGGTTTAGGGATGAGCAGTTCTTC. It codes for CASSLRDRGGFRDEQFF. The full variable domain, in which reference TRBV7-2 and TRBJ2-1 provide the parts outside the CDR3, is GAGVSQSPSNKVTEKGKDVELRCDPISGHTALYWYRQSLGQGLEFLIYFQGNSAPDKSGLPSDRFSAERTGGSVSTLTIQRTQQEDSAVYLCASSLRDRGGFRDEQFFGPGTRLTVL.

The chain has TRBV23-1 and TRBJ2-7, with 10 bases lining up with TRBD1. TRBV23-1 is flagged as an ORF with uncertain function. The junction had 10 bases not matched to a gene; V was cut back by 8 bases and J by 3 bases. The CDR3 contains 15 residues. CDR3 in DNA: TGCGCCAGCGCAGACCCCGGGACAGGGGACTACGAGCAGTACTTC. Translated: CASADPGTGDYEQYF.

The chain carries TRBV12-3 or TRBV12-4 and TRBJ2-5; 8 bases map to TRBD1. V dropped 3 bases and J dropped 1; count of bases not matched to a gene: 1. The CDR3 runs 14 residues. Here the CDR3 DNA reads TGTGCCAGCAGTTTTACAGGGGGCCAAGAGACCCAGTACTTC. Translated, it gives CASSFTGGQETQYF.

The chain joins TRBV14 to TRBJ1-2, with D uncertain. Germline CDR1 and CDR2: SGHDN and FVKESK. This CDR3 region has 15 residues. V lost 2 bases to trimming and J lost 4 bases, with 14 bases between them. The CDR3: CASSQLKDRGYGYTF. The CDR3, as DNA: TGTGCCAGCAGCCAACTAAAAGACCGCGGCTATGGCTACACCTTC.

The J gene is TRBJ2-5, the V gene TRBV11-1, with TRBD2 matching over 8 bases. CDR3 length equals 14 residues. V was clipped by 5 bases and J by 5 bases; unmatched bases: 7. CDR1 and CDR2 from the germline V gene are SGHAT and FQDESV (reference sequence). The CDR3 region has the DNA TGTGCCAGCAGCCCGCGGACTAGCTTCGAGACCCAGTACTTC. It specifies CASSPRTSFETQYF.

The genes are TRBV2 and TRBJ2-3; 10 bases fit TRBD1. V shed 8 bases, J shed 4 bases, and the junction held 9 bases outside the gene matches. The CDR3 extends over 15 amino acids. Germline V CDR1 and CDR2: SNHLY, FYNNEI. The CDR3, as DNA: TGTGCCAGCCTACCGACAGGGGGCCCGGCAGATACGCAGTATTTT. Translation: CASLPTGGPADTQYF.

In DNA, the CDR3 is TGCAGTGCCAGGTTGGGGGGCGCGGGGAACTATGGCTACACCTTC. Its translation: CSARLGGAGNYGYTF. The genes are TRBV20-1 and TRBJ1-2, with D possibly being TRBD1 (6 bases). Trimming shortened V by 6 bases and J by 2 bases, and 19 bases separated the two germline ends. This CDR3 has 15 residues. The germline gives CDR1 DFQATT, CDR2 SNEGSKA (reference sequence).

This sequence joins TRBV30 and TRBJ1-2, with D perhaps matching TRBD1 (6 bases). Germline CDR1 is GTSNPN and CDR2 is SVGIG (reference sequence). Deletions cut 3 bases from V and 4 bases from J, with 15 bases between. The length of the CDR3 is 14 residues. CDR3 loop: CAWRPNRETYGYTF. The CDR3 nucleotides are TGTGCCTGGAGGCCCAACAGGGAAACCTATGGCTACACCTTC.

The chain is built from TRBV4-1 and TRBJ2-5; no firm D call. Trimming cost V 4 bases and J 5 bases, with 11 bases left between them. Germline V gene data show CDR1 as MGHRA and CDR2 as YSYEKL. The CDR3 is 13 residues long. The CDR3 DNA reads TGCGCCAGCAGCCGGGATTTACGGGAGACCCAGTACTTC. Translating gives CASSRDLRETQYF.

J is TRBJ1-3 and V is TRBV30; D gene unclear. Germline V CDR1 and CDR2: GTSNPN, SVGIG (reference sequence). V shed 0 bases and J shed 3 bases, with 9 bases lying between them. This CDR3 region has 14 residues. The CDR3 is CAWSVGLGGNTIYF. In DNA form, the CDR3 reads TGTGCCTGGAGTGTAGGGTTGGGTGGAAACACCATATATTTT.

On this clonotype: One end of the junction varies from germline; a read error may be responsible. The chain links TRBV12-3 or TRBV12-4 to TRBJ2-5; maybe TRBD1 (6 bases). The CDR3 runs to 16 residues. This CDR3 is CASSLAWGHDQEAQYF. DNA for the CDR3: TGTGCCAGCAGTTTAGCGTGGGGACATGACCAAGAGGCCCAGTACTTC.

The gene calls are TRBV5-4 and TRBJ1-6; unclear D gene. Looked up from germline, CDR1 is SGHNT and CDR2 is YYREEE (reference sequence). V was pared by 4 bases and J by 10 bases, with 9 bases between. The CDR3 length is 12 residues. The DNA for the CDR3 is TGTGCCAGCAGCAGACCGGAGTCACCCCTCCACTTT. Its protein product is CASSRPESPLHF.